These 20 T cell receptor beta chains were sequenced from one sample in a study of blood T cell repertoires in COVID-19. Repertoires were generated with immunoSEQ multiplex PCR, while TCRdb's copy carries only in-frame clones and drops some. In the table there are 95,000 to 150,000 clones, around 83% of which are singletons. The sequencing input was peripheral blood. The receptors were gathered from an elderly man with active or convalescent COVID-19.

This clone was found a few times. The J gene is TRBJ1-2, the V gene TRBV6-1; perhaps TRBD1 as D (5 bases). Germline CDR1 MNHNS, CDR2 SASEGT. Deletions cut 0 bases from V and 5 bases from J, with 13 bases between. This CDR3 has 15 amino acids. CDR3 nucleotide sequence: TGTGCCAGCAGTGAAGCTAGGCAGGGAGGGTATGGCTACACCTTC. Encoded protein: CASSEARQGGYGYTF.

Of note for this clone: Other nucleotide sequences in the sample specify the same CDR3. The chain is built from TRBV5-6 and TRBJ1-5; 9 positions agree with TRBD1. V shed 4 bases and J 2 bases; nucleotides not matched to a gene: 1. CDR1 is SGHDT, CDR2 YYEEEE, per germline. The CDR3 has 14 residues. Here the CDR3 reads CASSRDRGNQPQHF. The CDR3, as DNA: TGTGCCAGCAGCCGGGACAGGGGCAATCAGCCCCAGCATTTT.

This chain connects TRBV5-6 to TRBJ2-3; TRBD2 matches 9 bases. J gave up 0 bases and V 0 bases, and 2 bases lay outside the gene matches. The CDR3 spans 16 residues. Germline V gene data show CDR1 as SGHDT and CDR2 as YYEEEE. The CDR3 protein is CASSLGTSVSTDTQYF. The DNA of the CDR3 is TGTGCCAGCAGCTTGGGGACTAGCGTGAGCACAGATACGCAGTATTTT.

The V gene is TRBV7-2, the J gene TRBJ1-3; 7 bases line up with TRBD1. CDR3 size: 14 residues. Germline values: CDR1 SGHTA, CDR2 FQGNSA. V was clipped by 4 bases and J by 1 base; unmatched bases: 1. The CDR3 loop is CASSSGQSGNTIYF. The DNA of the CDR3 is TGTGCCAGCAGCTCGGGACAGTCTGGAAACACCATATATTTT.

This chain uses TRBV7-9 with TRBJ1-2; 7 bases map to TRBD1. In germline, CDR1 is SEHNR, CDR2 FQNEAQ (reference sequence). The CDR3 runs to 14 residues. With 1 base clipped from V and 4 bases from J, the junction kept 3 bases outside the gene matches. In DNA form, the CDR3 reads TGTGCCAGCAGCTTAGAGACAGGGATCTATGGCTACACCTTC. Translating gives CASSLETGIYGYTF.

This chain links TRBV28 with TRBJ2-7, with D tentatively TRBD1 (6 bases). The CDR3 is 14 amino acids. From germline, CDR1 is MDHEN and CDR2 SYDVKM. V lost 4 bases to trimming and J lost 4 bases, with 14 bases between them. The DNA of the CDR3 is TGTGCCAGCAGTTCCAACAGGGACCGATACGAGCAGTACTTC. It codes for CASSSNRDRYEQYF.

The chain links TRBV29-1 to TRBJ1-2; 7 positions agree with TRBD1. Germline-derived CDR1 and CDR2 are SQVTM and ANQGSEA. There are 15 residues in the CDR3. V gave up 5 bases and J gave up 3 bases; unmatched junction bases: 12. This chain's CDR3 is CSVYGTAGVDYGYTF. The CDR3 DNA follows: TGCAGCGTTTACGGGACAGCCGGGGTGGACTATGGCTACACCTTC.

The chain is built from TRBV7-3 and TRBJ2-7; possibly TRBD2 for D (7 bases). The germline V gene has CDR1 SGHTA and CDR2 FQGTGA. Trimming left V 5 bases short and J 0 bases short, with 26 bases between. The length of the CDR3 is 19 residues. In DNA, the CDR3 is TGTGCCAGCAGCCCCTTGACCCTAAGGGGGGGGCCAGACTCCTACGAGCAGTACTTC. It yields the protein CASSPLTLRGGPDSYEQYF.

The V call is TRBV12-3 or TRBV12-4, the J call TRBJ1-6; TRBD1 might be the D (5 bases). This CDR3 is built from 12 residues. V was clipped by 2 bases and J by 11 bases, with 7 bases between them. In nucleotides, the CDR3 is TGTGCCAGCAGTTTATGGGGGGCACCCCTCCACTTT. It translates to CASSLWGAPLHF.

This clone is a singleton in its sample. The chain employs TRBV21-1 and TRBJ1-5. TRBV21-1 is a pseudogene segment. The CDR3 is made up of 14 amino acids. CDR3 residues: CASSPRRGNQPQHF. As DNA, the CDR3 is TGTGCCAGCAGCCCCCGTCGGGGCAATCAGCCCCAGCATTTT.

V usage is TRBV21-1 and J usage is TRBJ1-2; no DNA check was done on the table's D call, TRBD1. TRBV21-1 is a pseudogene segment. This CDR3 is built from 16 residues. CDR3 residues: CASSRTGGYANYGYTF. In DNA, the CDR3 is TGTGCCAGCAGCCGGACAGGGGGCTACGCTAACTATGGCTACACCTTC.

V gene TRBV28 combines with J gene TRBJ2-7; D is possibly TRBD1 (6 bases). Germline assignment: CDR1 MDHEN and CDR2 SYDVKM. The CDR3 runs 13 residues. V lost 7 bases, J lost 3 bases, and 13 bases lay in between. CDR3 DNA sequence: TGTGCCAGCACCCGGGGACAAATCTACGAGCAGTACTTC. Translation: CASTRGQIYEQYF.

The gene calls are TRBV10-3 and TRBJ2-2; 7 bases match TRBD1. The CDR3 runs to 15 residues. The V gene end was trimmed by 7 bases and the J gene end by 0 bases; junction bases not matched to a gene: 5. CDR1 is ENHRY and CDR2 is SYGVKD in the germline V gene. CDR3 protein: CAINRDSTNTGELFF. DNA for the CDR3: TGTGCCATCAATCGGGACAGCACGAACACCGGGGAGCTGTTTTTT.

Only one count was recorded for this clone. The CDR3 sequence: CASSYRGTGELFF. The DNA for the CDR3 is TGTGCCAGCAGTTACAGGGGCACCGGGGAGCTGTTTTTT. V and J are TRBV12-3 or TRBV12-4 and TRBJ2-2; TRBD1 aligns across 7 bases. The CDR3 sequence is 13 residues long. The J segment lost 4 bases and the V segment lost 4 bases, leaving 0 bases of the junction unmatched.

The chain employs TRBV7-2 and TRBJ1-1; TRBD1 is a possible D gene (6 bases). CDR3 length equals 13 residues. Trimming stripped 5 bases from V and 1 base from J, with 8 bases between. CDR1 and CDR2 from the germline V gene are SGHTA and FQGNSA. DNA for the CDR3: TGTGCCAGCAGCCCGGGACAGAACACTGAAGCTTTCTTT. Its translation is CASSPGQNTEAFF.

The genes are TRBV6-2 or TRBV6-3 and TRBJ2-1; possibly TRBD2 for D (6 bases). The V gene lost 3 bases and the J gene lost 4 bases, with 10 bases spanning the gap. Germline loops: CDR1 MNHEY, CDR2 SVGEGT. This CDR3 comprises 14 residues. Here the CDR3 reads CASSYQRGYNEQFF. DNA of the CDR3: TGTGCCAGCAGTTATCAACGGGGGTACAATGAGCAGTTCTTC.

The V gene is TRBV9, the J gene TRBJ1-3; a weak D match, TRBD1 (5 bases). The germline CDR1 and CDR2 sequences are SGDLS and YYNGEE. The CDR3 sequence is 13 residues long. Between the trimmed V and J ends, which lost 6 bases and 4 bases, there was a span of 11 bases. CDR3 bases: TGTGCCAGCACCCTAGGGGTGGGAAACACCATATATTTT. Its translation: CASTLGVGNTIYF.

CDR3 nucleotide sequence: TGTGCCAGCTCACAGGGACAGAGGCTTAACACTGAAGCTTTCTTT. Amino acids: CASSQGQRLNTEAFF. The rearrangement joins TRBV18 to TRBJ1-1; 7 bases line up with TRBD1. The germline gives CDR1 KGHSH, CDR2 LQKENI. Losses at the gene ends were 4 bases for V and 2 bases for J; bases not matched to a gene: 7. The CDR3 is 15 residues long.

This clone appeared a few times. V and J are TRBV5-5 and TRBJ1-4, with 8 bases aligning to TRBD1. Germline lookup yields CDR1 SGHKS and CDR2 YYEKEE (reference sequence). V shed 0 bases and J 5 bases; nucleotides not matched to a gene: 0. The CDR3 runs to 14 residues. The CDR3 reads CASSLGDRNEKLFF. The CDR3 nucleotides are TGTGCCAGCAGCTTGGGGGACAGGAATGAAAAACTGTTTTTT.

J is TRBJ2-5 and V is TRBV11-2, with TRBD2 identical over 14 bases. The CDR3 has 18 amino acids. Losses at the gene ends were 1 base for V and 5 bases for J; bases not matched to a gene: 9. Germline values: CDR1 SGHAT, CDR2 FQNNGV. CDR3 residues: CASSLGQTSGGAEETQYF. Here the CDR3 DNA reads TGTGCCAGCAGCTTAGGCCAGACTAGCGGGGGGGCCGAGGAGACCCAGTACTTC.